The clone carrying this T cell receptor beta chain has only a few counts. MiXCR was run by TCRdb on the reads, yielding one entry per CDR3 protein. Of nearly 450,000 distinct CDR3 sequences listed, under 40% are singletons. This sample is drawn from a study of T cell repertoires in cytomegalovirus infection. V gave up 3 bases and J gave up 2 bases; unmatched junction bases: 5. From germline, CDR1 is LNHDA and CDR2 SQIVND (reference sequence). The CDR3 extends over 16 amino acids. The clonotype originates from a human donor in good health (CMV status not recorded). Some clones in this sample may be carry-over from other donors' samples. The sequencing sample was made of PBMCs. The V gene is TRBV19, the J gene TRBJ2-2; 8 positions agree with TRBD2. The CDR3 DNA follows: TGTGCCAGTAGTATTATTGCGGGGGGTAACACCGGGGAGCTGTTTTTT. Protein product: CASSIIAGGNTGELFF.